This entry features one TCR beta chain sequence. Its cognate antigen is unknown. This sample is drawn from a study of shared clonotypes between healthy human individuals. Study at large: The donors, two women and a few men, were aged 18 to 49.

Measured with immunoSEQ multiplex PCR; TCRdb has only the in-frame clones, and not every one. The profile shows around 95,000 clones, around 67% of them singletons. The CDR3 has 11 amino acids. The germline CDR1 and CDR2 sequences are MNHEY and SMNVEV (reference sequence). The V and J ends lost 6 bases and 1 base respectively, with 4 bases between them. The study's findings and limits: Among the subsets, naive ones generally showed larger estimated richness than memory ones.

Together with CD45RO+ cells, CCR7-negative CD45RA+ TemRA cells were included in CD8 memory. Sequenced: memory CD8+ T cells sorted from blood. The subset here: CD45RO+ cells pooled with CCR7-negative TemRA cells. This TCR came from a man aged 25 to 40 in good health. The V call is TRBV27, the J call TRBJ2-7; D is undetermined. Here the CDR3 reads CASSPSYEQYF. As DNA, the CDR3 is TGTGCCAGCAGCCCTTCCTACGAGCAGTACTTC.